This TCR beta chain was obtained from a study of vaccination effects on CD4 cells after COVID-19. Sequencing was performed with immunoSEQ multiplex PCR; in TCRdb, only in-frame clones are kept and a portion is missing. The sample records tens of thousands of clones, approximately 78% being singletons. As for this clone: Its matching antigen is unknown.

Antigen-specific CD4+ T cells were expanded (with viral peptide pools) by the ViraFEST assay ahead of sequencing. Scientists isolated CD4+ T cells after a roughly nine-day culture period ended. Subjects were given two BNT162b2 or mRNA-1273 vaccine doses. Germline assignment: CDR1 SGHRS and CDR2 YFSETQ. The CDR3 is made up of 13 amino acids. The ends were cut back, 2 bases at V and 1 base at J, with 6 bases in the middle. The chain carries TRBV5-1 and TRBJ1-1; D ambiguous. This sequence was found in a human donor who received a COVID-19 vaccine. Some clones in this sample may be carry-over from other donors' samples. Source: CD4+ T cells from PBMCs cultured with HCoV-NL63 spike peptides, taken after COVID-19 vaccination. The CDR3 nucleotides read TGCGCCAGCAGCTTATCGGCGAACACTGAAGCTTTCTTT. Translated: CASSLSANTEAFF.